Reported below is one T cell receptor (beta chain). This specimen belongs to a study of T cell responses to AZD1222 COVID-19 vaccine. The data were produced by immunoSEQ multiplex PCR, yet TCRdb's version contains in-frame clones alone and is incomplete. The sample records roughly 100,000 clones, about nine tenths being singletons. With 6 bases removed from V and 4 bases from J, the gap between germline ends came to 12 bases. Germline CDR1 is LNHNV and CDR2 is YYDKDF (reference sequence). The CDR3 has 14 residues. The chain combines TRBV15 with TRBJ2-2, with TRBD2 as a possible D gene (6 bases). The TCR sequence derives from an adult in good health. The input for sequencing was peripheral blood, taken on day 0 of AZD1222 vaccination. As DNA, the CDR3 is TGTGCCACCAGTTGGGGGGACGGCACCGGGGAGCTGTTTTTT. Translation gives CATSWGDGTGELFF. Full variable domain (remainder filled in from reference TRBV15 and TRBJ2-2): DAMVIQNPRYQVTQFGKPVTLSCSQTLNHNVMYWYQQKSSQAPKLLFHYYDKDFNNEADTPDNFQSRRPNTSFCFLDIRSPGLGDTAMYLCATSWGDGTGELFFGEGSRLTVL.